This entry features one T cell receptor (beta chain) sequence. No cognate antigen has been identified for it. No base quality information exists; no much larger clone differs at one position. Participants in the prospective study were enrolled through a virtual design, were aged about 18 to 100 years, and lived in 24 United States geographic areas. In the prospective study, cohorts were assigned on the basis of participant-reported clinical history obtained from a screening survey and a study questionnaire. In the prospective study, mobile phlebotomists collected whole blood, serum and a nasopharyngeal or oropharyngeal swab from each participant. Participants in the prospective study had the option to provide additional blood draws and questionnaires over a roughly two-month period. Before DNA extraction, blood samples from the prospective study were shipped at room temperature or frozen. V and J lose 3 bases and 0 bases, and a span of 9 bases separates them. The CDR3 sequence holds 14 residues, the cysteine and phenylalanine included. Only CDR3 DNA is held: 42 bases, read in frame from base 1. According to the germline V gene (reference sequence), CDR1 reads SGHNT and CDR2 reads YYREEE.

This sample was included in a study of blood T cell repertoires in COVID-19 (TCRdb year 2020). A note on the overall study: ImmuneRACE Cohort 3 recovered participants were defined by two consecutive negative NP/OP PCR tests, healthcare professional clearance, or symptom resolution. Collaborator samples came from the United States, Italy and Spain and covered acute and convalescent phases of COVID-19. The material from the prospective study consisted of cDNA or gDNA derived from T cells, B-cell-depleted T cells, or PBMCs. Deeply sampled blood TCRbeta repertoires from subjects exposed to, actively infected with, or recovered from COVID-19 were included in the dataset. The repertoires were made available in a free public database intended to serve as a resource for research on the immune response to SARS-CoV-2. The samples were drawn from the first 160 participants of the ongoing ImmuneRACE study and from roughly 1,300 subjects provided by 6 global collaborators. A de-identified subject ID, COVID-19 status, age in years and sex were almost always included in the sample metadata. Where available, HLA class I and class II types were taken from metadata supplied by the sample provider and were not determined by assay-based typing.

Summary of the overall study and its limitations: Clinical and demographic metadata were provided uncurated, with the amount varying by source and participant.

The immunoSEQ Assay, a bias-controlled multiplex PCR, was used to amplify TCRbeta CDR3 regions from genomic DNA. Regarding the original processing steps: The number of nucleated cells in each sample was estimated by amplification of reference gene primers within the assay. To quantify the absolute abundance of each unique TCRbeta CDR3 rearrangement, sequence reads were collapsed and filtered. For each sample, productive Simpson clonality was calculated as the square root of Simpson's diversity index across productive rearrangements. In TCRdb, the immuneACCESS table is reduced to in-frame sequences with V and J assigned. These tables do not hold every clone; where another copy was compared, an unresolved V gene accounts for under half, and the others remain unexplained. V and J calls plus clone size are reproduced from that table; the DNA served to infer D and trimming. The sample contains 350,000 to 450,000 clones, around 87% of them found a single time. Together, the top ten hold around 1.9% of the sample.

The receptor comes from a man in his forties in a cohort exposed to, infected with or recovered from COVID-19 (not recorded which). In this chain, TRBV5-4 is recombined with TRBJ1-1, and TRBD1 may be the D gene, going by 5 matching bases. Sequenced material: PBMCs or T cells enriched from blood (not recorded which). Read as DNA, the sequence is TGTGCCAGCAGCTCGGGGGTTATGAACACTGAAGCTTTCTTT. It specifies CASSSGVMNTEAFF.